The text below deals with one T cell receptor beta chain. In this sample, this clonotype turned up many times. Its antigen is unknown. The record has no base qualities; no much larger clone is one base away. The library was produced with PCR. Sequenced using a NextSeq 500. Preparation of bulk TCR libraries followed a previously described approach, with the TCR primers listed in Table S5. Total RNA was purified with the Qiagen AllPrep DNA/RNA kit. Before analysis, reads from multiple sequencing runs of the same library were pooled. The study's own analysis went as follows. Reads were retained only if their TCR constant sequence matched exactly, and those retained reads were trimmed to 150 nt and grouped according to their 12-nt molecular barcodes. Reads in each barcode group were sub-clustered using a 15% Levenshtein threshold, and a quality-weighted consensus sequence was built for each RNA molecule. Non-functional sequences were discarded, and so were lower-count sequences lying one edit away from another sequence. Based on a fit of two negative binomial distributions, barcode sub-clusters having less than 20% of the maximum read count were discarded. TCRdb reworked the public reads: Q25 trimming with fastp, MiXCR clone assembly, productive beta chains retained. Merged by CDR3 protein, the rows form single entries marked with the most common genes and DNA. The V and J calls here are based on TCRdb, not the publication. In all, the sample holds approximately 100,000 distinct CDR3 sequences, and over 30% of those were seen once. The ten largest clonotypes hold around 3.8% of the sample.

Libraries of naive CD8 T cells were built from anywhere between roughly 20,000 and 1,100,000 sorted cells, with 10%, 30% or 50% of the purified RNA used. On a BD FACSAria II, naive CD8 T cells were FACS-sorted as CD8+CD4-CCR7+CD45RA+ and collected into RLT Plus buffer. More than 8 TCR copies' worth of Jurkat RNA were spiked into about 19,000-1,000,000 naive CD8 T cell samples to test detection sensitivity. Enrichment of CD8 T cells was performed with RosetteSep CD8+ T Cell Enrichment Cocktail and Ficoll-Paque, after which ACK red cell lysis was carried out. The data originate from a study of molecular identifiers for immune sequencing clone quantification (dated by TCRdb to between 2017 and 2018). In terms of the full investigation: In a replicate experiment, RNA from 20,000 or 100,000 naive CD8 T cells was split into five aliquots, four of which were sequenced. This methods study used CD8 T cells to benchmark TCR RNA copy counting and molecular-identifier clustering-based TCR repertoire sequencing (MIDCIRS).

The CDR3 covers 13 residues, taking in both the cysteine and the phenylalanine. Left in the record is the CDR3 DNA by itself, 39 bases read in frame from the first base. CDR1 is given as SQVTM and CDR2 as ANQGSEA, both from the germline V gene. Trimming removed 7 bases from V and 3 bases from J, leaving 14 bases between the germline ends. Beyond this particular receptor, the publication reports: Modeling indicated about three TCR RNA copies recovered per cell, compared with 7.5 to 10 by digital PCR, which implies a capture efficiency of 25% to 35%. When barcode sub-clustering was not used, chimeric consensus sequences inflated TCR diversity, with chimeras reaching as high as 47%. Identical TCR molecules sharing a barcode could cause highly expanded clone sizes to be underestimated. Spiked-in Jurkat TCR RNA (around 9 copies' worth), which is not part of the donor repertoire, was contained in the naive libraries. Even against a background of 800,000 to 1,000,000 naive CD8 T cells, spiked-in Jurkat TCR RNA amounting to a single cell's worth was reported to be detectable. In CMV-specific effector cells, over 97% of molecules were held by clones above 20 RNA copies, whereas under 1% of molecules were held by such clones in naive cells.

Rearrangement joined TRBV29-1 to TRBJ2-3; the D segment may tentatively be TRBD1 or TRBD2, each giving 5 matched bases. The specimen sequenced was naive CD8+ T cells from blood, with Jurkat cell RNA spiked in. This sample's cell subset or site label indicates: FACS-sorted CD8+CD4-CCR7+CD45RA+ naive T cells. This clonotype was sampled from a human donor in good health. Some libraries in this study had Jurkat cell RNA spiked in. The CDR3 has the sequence CSAPGPQTDTQYF. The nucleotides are TGCAGCGCCCCGGGGCCTCAAACAGATACGCAGTATTTT.